This T cell receptor (beta chain) was sequenced during a study of beta chain features in type 1 diabetes. Study-wide context: Patients were similar to healthy donors in age and gender (as well as in cell yields). All samples combined gave about 100 million sorted cells for examination. Study results and limitations: Patients showed naive, central memory and Treg TCRB repertoires that appeared more similar than those of healthy donors. Across all four CD4+ subsets, people with type 1 diabetes showed modestly shorter TCRB CDR3s.

Reverse transcription of all isolated RNA meant that expressed TCRB transcripts were sequenced. Naive, central memory and regulatory T cell samples yielded about 4 million reads on average. Profiling relied on immunoSEQ multiplex PCR, and the TCRdb table lists in-frame clones only, not all of them. The data show hundreds of thousands of clones, over 13% seen once. Germline V gives CDR1 SGHRS, CDR2 YFSETQ. V was clipped by 2 bases and J by 5 bases, with 10 bases between them. The CDR3 runs 13 residues. Turning to this clone: Its target is unknown. This specimen includes other DNA sequences encoding the same CDR3.

Sample: naive CD4+ T cells from blood. This chain links TRBV5-1 with TRBJ2-5; D remains unclear. The TCR sequence derives from a man younger than 35 with type 1 diabetes. This chain's CDR3 is CASSLGAGETQYF. CDR3 coding DNA: TGCGCCAGCAGCTTAGGTGCCGGGGAGACCCAGTACTTC.